The 5 T cell receptor beta chains given below trace back to one sample, sequenced in a study of cytomegalovirus exposure and HLA in healthy donors. With 60 Vbeta and 13 Jbeta primers, the PCR was carried out. Produced via immunoSEQ multiplex PCR; TCRdb's table is partial and in-frame only. Of around 120,000 clones in the sample, 65% to 90% are singletons; the top ten hold less than 1.5%. The sample consisted of PBMCs. The receptors stem from a girl aged 2 to 10 in good health and CMV-seronegative.

The rearrangement uses TRBV5-4 and TRBJ2-3; 14 nucleotides match TRBD2. The junction had 8 bases not matched to a gene; V was cut back by 4 bases and J by 1 base. The germline CDR1 and CDR2 sequences are SGHNT and YYREEE (reference sequence). CDR3 length equals 18 residues. CDR3 region: CASSRDLTSGGGTDTQYF. CDR3 nucleotide sequence: TGTGCCAGCAGCCGGGACCTGACTAGCGGGGGGGGCACAGATACGCAGTATTTT.

This chain links TRBV6-1 with TRBJ2-5; 7 positions agree with TRBD1. Germline V gene data show CDR1 as MNHNS and CDR2 as SASEGT. The CDR3 contains 16 residues. V shed 3 bases and J 1 base; nucleotides not matched to a gene: 8. CDR3 in amino acids: CASSDELRDSQETQYF. The CDR3 region has the DNA TGTGCCAGCAGTGACGAACTTAGGGACAGCCAAGAGACCCAGTACTTC.

The chain uses TRBV28 and TRBJ2-7; 7 nucleotides agree with TRBD2. The ends lost 8 bases at V and 2 bases at J; junction bases unmatched: 6. The CDR3 sequence is 13 residues long. Looked up from germline, CDR1 is MDHEN and CDR2 is SYDVKM. The CDR3 sequence is CASCSGGAYEQYF. The CDR3 DNA follows: TGTGCCAGCTGTTCGGGGGGTGCCTACGAGCAGTACTTC.

The chain links TRBV7-3 to TRBJ2-7, with a tentative D call TRBD2 (5 bases). The CDR3 is 13 residues long. Trimming stripped 5 bases from V and 5 bases from J, with 13 bases between. Germline lookup yields CDR1 SGHTA and CDR2 FQGTGA. The CDR3 region has the DNA TGTGCCAGCAGCCCAACTAGGAGCCACGAGCAGTACTTC. It specifies CASSPTRSHEQYF.

The sample holds one count of this clone. J is TRBJ2-1 and V is TRBV28; D is perhaps TRBD1 (6 bases). The V gene lost 7 bases and the J gene lost 1 base, with 20 bases spanning the gap. Germline V gene sequence: CDR1 MDHEN, CDR2 SYDVKM. The CDR3 covers 17 residues. This CDR3 reads CASTRRGLYRSYNEQFF. The CDR3 coding sequence is TGTGCCAGCACCCGTAGGGGGTTATACAGATCCTACAATGAGCAGTTCTTC. Full variable domain (rest looked up from reference TRBV28 and TRBJ2-1): DVKVTQSSRYLVKRTGEKVFLECVQDMDHENMFWYRQDPGLGLRLIYFSYDVKMKEKGDIPEGYSVSREKKERFSLILESASTNQTSMYLCASTRRGLYRSYNEQFFGPGTRLTVL.